This TCR beta chain stems from a study of response to subunit inactivated influenza vaccine. General study points: Authors proposed each seasonal influenza vaccination draws in few new T cells.

TCRdb independently ran MiXCR on the RT-PCR reads; one entry per CDR3 protein. The data show roughly 700,000 distinct CDR3 sequences, with around 13% seen just once and less than 9% held by the top ten. In germline, CDR1 is SGHAT, CDR2 FQDESV (reference sequence). CDR3 size: 18 residues. V dropped 2 bases and J dropped 9; count of bases not matched to a gene: 15. To note about this clonotype: The antigen remains undetermined.

The TCR originated in a man in his forties or fifties who received an inactivated influenza vaccine. This chain uses TRBV11-1 with TRBJ1-6; 8 bases match TRBD1. This sample comprised PBMCs from blood, obtained less than 15 days before vaccination. The CDR3 spells CASSLRGDRGLTGSPLHF. The DNA for the CDR3 is TGTGCCAGCAGCTTAAGAGGTGACAGGGGCCTCACCGGTTCACCCCTCCACTTT.